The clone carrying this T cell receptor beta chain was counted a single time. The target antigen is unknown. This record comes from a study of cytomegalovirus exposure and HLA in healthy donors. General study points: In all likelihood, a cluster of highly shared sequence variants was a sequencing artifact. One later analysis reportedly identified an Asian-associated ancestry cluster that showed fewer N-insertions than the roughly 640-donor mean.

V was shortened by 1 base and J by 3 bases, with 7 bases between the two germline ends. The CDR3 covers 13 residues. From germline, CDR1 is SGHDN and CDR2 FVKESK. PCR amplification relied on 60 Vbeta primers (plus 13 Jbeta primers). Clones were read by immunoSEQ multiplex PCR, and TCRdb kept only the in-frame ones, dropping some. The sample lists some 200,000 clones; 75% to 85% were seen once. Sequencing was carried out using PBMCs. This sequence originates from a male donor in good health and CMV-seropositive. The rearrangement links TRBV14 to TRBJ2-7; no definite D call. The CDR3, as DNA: TGTGCCAGCAGCCAAGGACTGCTCTACGAGCAGTACTTC. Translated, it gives CASSQGLLYEQYF.